This T cell receptor (beta chain) derives from a study of blood T cell repertoires in COVID-19. The overall study: Samples taken during acute and convalescent COVID-19 were collected in the United States, Italy and Spain.

The germline V gene encodes CDR1 SEHNR and CDR2 FQNEAQ (reference sequence). V lost 0 bases and J 6 bases, leaving 9 bases between the germline ends. This CDR3 contains 14 residues. Measured with immunoSEQ multiplex PCR; TCRdb has only the in-frame clones, and not every one. This sample carries roughly 150,000 clones, about 85% of them seen once, and the ten largest clones take 13%. The rearrangement uses TRBV7-9 and TRBJ2-1; maybe TRBD2 (6 bases). The receptor was derived from a man aged 65-85 years who had recovered from COVID-19. The sample consisted of peripheral blood. The CDR3 DNA follows: TGTGCCAGCAGCTTAGCTCTAGCGATCAATGAGCAGTTCTTC. Amino acid sequence: CASSLALAINEQFF.